This T cell receptor beta chain is drawn from a study of blood T cell repertoires in COVID-19. Method: immunoSEQ multiplex PCR; TCRdb's copy keeps in-frame clones and lacks some. The repertoire includes 220,000 or so clones, approximately 84% of them detected once, and around 2.7% sits in the top ten. The CDR3 runs to 13 residues. The V end lost 2 bases, the J end lost 7 bases, and 12 bases lay between the germline ends. The germline gives CDR1 GTSNPN, CDR2 SVGIG (reference sequence). The TCR was taken from a woman aged 25 to 39 who had recovered from COVID-19. This rearrangement joins TRBV30 to TRBJ1-5; no clear D. The source material was peripheral blood. This CDR3 reads CAWSPDRGQPQHF. DNA for the CDR3: TGTGCCTGGAGTCCGGATCGAGGGCAGCCCCAGCATTTT.